Shown below are 31 T cell receptor beta chains from a single sample sequenced in a study of T cell repertoires in cytomegalovirus infection. Antigens of these TCRs are unknown. TCRdb itself ran the reads through MiXCR, one entry per CDR3 protein. The sample consists of roughly 500,000 distinct CDR3 sequences, about 42% of them appearing once. Specimen: cultured PBMCs, collected from culture after CMV antigen stimulation. These receptors all stem from a human donor in good health (CMV status not recorded). Some clones in this sample may be carry-over from other donors' samples.

V gene TRBV10-3 combines with J gene TRBJ2-3; 13 bases line up with TRBD2. Germline lookup yields CDR1 ENHRY and CDR2 SYGVKD. After removal of 6 bases from V and 0 bases from J, the junction contained 15 bases not matched to a gene. This CDR3 is built from 20 residues. The CDR3 DNA is TGTGCCATCAGGGGACTAGCGGGGCCCGAATTTTACCGTAGCACAGATACGCAGTATTTT. This translates into CAIRGLAGPEFYRSTDTQYF.

The chain links TRBV20-1 to TRBJ2-7, with 7 bases that match TRBD1. Trimming at V came to 3 bases and at J to 2 bases, leaving 4 bases not matched to a gene. The CDR3 sequence is 13 residues long. CDR1 is DFQATT and CDR2 is SNEGSKA in the germline V gene (reference sequence). The CDR3 DNA sequence: TGCAGTGCTAGCGGGACAGAAACCTACGAGCAGTACTTC. This sequence encodes CSASGTETYEQYF.

The chain combines TRBV25-1 with TRBJ1-2; 9 nucleotides line up with TRBD1. V dropped 6 bases and J dropped 4; count of bases not matched to a gene: 6. The CDR3 is made up of 14 amino acids. Looked up from germline, CDR1 is MGHDK and CDR2 is SYGVNS. CDR3 amino acids: CASRNPGQGYGYTF. DNA for the CDR3: TGTGCCAGCAGAAACCCGGGACAGGGCTATGGCTACACCTTC.

The chain has TRBV5-4 and TRBJ2-3, with a tentative D call TRBD2 (5 bases). Germline-derived CDR1 and CDR2 are SGHNT and YYREEE (reference sequence). CDR3 size: 13 residues. V was clipped by 4 bases and J by 5 bases, with 11 bases between them. In DNA, the CDR3 is TGTGCCAGCAGCCCGGGATGGCGAGATACGCAGTATTTT. Amino acid sequence: CASSPGWRDTQYF.

The chain employs TRBV29-1 and TRBJ2-3; 7 bases align to TRBD1. J was trimmed by 2 bases and V by 7 bases; bases with no gene match: 9. CDR3 size: 14 residues. Germline V gene lookup returns CDR1 SQVTM and CDR2 ANQGSEA. CDR3 bases: TGCAGCGGGGGGAGACAGGGCAACACAGATACGCAGTATTTT. The encoded protein is CSGGRQGNTDTQYF.

The chain uses TRBV7-9 and TRBJ1-1, with D perhaps TRBD1 (5 bases). The germline V gene encodes CDR1 SEHNR and CDR2 FQNEAQ (reference sequence). The CDR3 totals 17 residues. V was trimmed by 1 base and J by 1 base, leaving 16 bases between them. The CDR3 DNA is TGTGCCAGCAGCTTAGGATACGCGGGGGAGGAGAACACTGAAGCTTTCTTT. Translated: CASSLGYAGEENTEAFF.

This clonotype was counted between two and nine times. The chain employs TRBV27 and TRBJ1-2; D not resolved. CDR1 is MNHEY, CDR2 SMNVEV, per germline (reference sequence). The CDR3 consists of 13 residues. Trimming pared 3 bases from V and 2 bases from J, leaving 7 bases between. CDR3: CASSFDTNYGYTF. The CDR3 nucleotides are TGTGCCAGCAGTTTTGACACCAACTATGGCTACACCTTC.

This chain connects TRBV27 to TRBJ1-5; tentatively, D is TRBD1 (5 bases). Germline assignment: CDR1 MNHEY and CDR2 SMNVEV (reference sequence). With 5 bases removed from V and 3 bases from J, the gap between germline ends came to 14 bases. CDR3 length: 15 amino acids. The CDR3 region has the DNA TGTGCCAGCAGTCCTTTAAAGGGGACCAATCAGCCCCAGCATTTT. As protein: CASSPLKGTNQPQHF.

The V gene is TRBV5-1, the J gene TRBJ2-1; 10 nucleotides line up with TRBD1. This CDR3 spans 18 amino acids. Trimming took 3 bases from V and 0 from J; bases not matched to a gene: 9. In germline, CDR1 is SGHRS, CDR2 YFSETQ. CDR3 amino acids: CASSSWTGGLSSYNEQFF. In DNA form, the CDR3 reads TGCGCCAGCAGCTCGTGGACAGGGGGACTCAGCTCCTACAATGAGCAGTTCTTC.

The genes are TRBV3-1 and TRBJ1-2, with TRBD1 as a possible D gene (6 bases). The germline V gene encodes CDR1 LGHDT and CDR2 YNNKEL (reference sequence). V was shortened by 6 bases and J by 4 bases, with 15 bases between the two germline ends. The CDR3 spans 14 residues. The CDR3 DNA sequence: TGTGCCAGCAGTCCGGGGGCGGCGGGCTATGGCTACACCTTC. Protein: CASSPGAAGYGYTF.

V usage is TRBV19 and J usage is TRBJ2-1; 9 bases align to TRBD2. This CDR3 comprises 19 residues. The germline V gene has CDR1 LNHDA and CDR2 SQIVND (reference sequence). J lost 0 bases, V lost 4 bases, and 13 bases had no gene match. The CDR3 region has the DNA TGTGCCAGTAGTAGGGAGGGGGTGGATAGCGGGAGCTCCTACAATGAGCAGTTCTTC. Residues: CASSREGVDSGSSYNEQFF.

The gene calls are TRBV7-9 and TRBJ1-1; D perhaps matches TRBD1 (5 bases). This CDR3 comprises 15 residues. The germline V and J ends were trimmed by 5 bases and 1 base, with 14 bases remaining between them. CDR1 and CDR2 (germline): SEHNR, FQNEAQ (reference sequence). The CDR3 DNA reads as TGTGCCAGCAGCCCCCGGGACCGCGAGAACACTGAAGCTTTCTTT. Encoded protein: CASSPRDRENTEAFF. Complete variable domain (other parts from reference TRBV7-9 and TRBJ1-1): DTGVSQNPRHKITKRGQNVTFRCDPISEHNRLYWYRQTLGQGPEFLTYFQNEAQLEKSRLLSDRFSAERPKGSFSTLEIQRTEQGDSAMYLCASSPRDRENTEAFFGQGTRLTVV.

There are a few counts of this clonotype. The rearrangement uses TRBV24-1 and TRBJ2-2; a possible D gene is TRBD1 (5 bases). V shed 4 bases and J shed 0 bases, with 11 bases lying between them. CDR3 length: 16 residues. The germline V gene encodes CDR1 KGHDR and CDR2 SFDVKD. DNA of the CDR3: TGTGCCACCAGTGACCCGACAGAGACGAACACCGGGGAGCTGTTTTTT. Protein product: CATSDPTETNTGELFF.

The table lists this clonotype with a few counts. This chain connects TRBV6-8 to TRBJ1-6, with 9 positions matching TRBD1. The CDR3 loop spans 14 amino acids. Germline CDR1 is MNHGY and CDR2 is SAAAGT. V trimming: 6 bases; J trimming: 7 bases; junction bases outside the gene matches: 4. CDR3 sequence reads: CASRSGTGNSPLHF. The CDR3 DNA reads as TGTGCCAGCAGGTCCGGGACAGGGAATTCACCCCTCCACTTT.

The chain combines TRBV20-1 with TRBJ2-3; 10 bases agree with TRBD2. This CDR3 is built from 15 residues. J was trimmed by 2 bases and V by 1 base; bases with no gene match: 3. The germline gives CDR1 DFQATT, CDR2 SNEGSKA (reference sequence). The CDR3 bases are TGCAGTGCTAGAGGGACTAGCGGATACACAGATACGCAGTATTTT. Translating it yields CSARGTSGYTDTQYF.

The genes are TRBV12-3 or TRBV12-4 and TRBJ2-1; D is possibly TRBD1 or TRBD2 (5 bases each). The V end was cut by 5 bases, the J end by 8 bases, with 10 bases between. The CDR3 extends over 12 amino acids. The CDR3 is CASSRGVDEQFF. CDR3 nucleotide sequence: TGTGCCAGCAGTCGAGGGGTGGATGAGCAGTTCTTC.

Concerning this clonotype: It may be a read error: a sequence one base away is much more abundant. V gene TRBV7-2 combines with J gene TRBJ2-1; tentative D call: TRBD2 (6 bases). The germline V gene encodes CDR1 SGHTA and CDR2 FQGNSA. This CDR3 has 15 residues. Trimming removed 4 bases at V and 0 bases at J, with 10 bases between. CDR3 in amino acids: CASSSGDFSYNEQFF. The CDR3 bases are TGTGCCAGCAGCTCCGGGGACTTCTCCTACAATGAGCAGTTCTTC.

The rearrangement joins TRBV4-3 to TRBJ1-3, with D possibly TRBD1 on 6 matching bases. V was clipped by 0 bases and J by 8 bases, with 17 bases between them. CDR3 length: 16 amino acids. Germline CDR1 LGHNA, CDR2 YSLEER. The CDR3 sequence is CASSQERYRETDTIYF. The CDR3 nucleotides read TGCGCCAGCAGCCAAGAGCGGTACAGGGAGACGGACACCATATATTTT.

This clonotype occurred a few times. The chain has TRBV7-9 and TRBJ1-5; 11 nucleotides align to TRBD1. Germline CDR1 is SEHNR and CDR2 is FQNEAQ (reference sequence). This CDR3 has 15 amino acids. V gave up 3 bases and J gave up 11 bases; unmatched junction bases: 9. DNA for the CDR3: TGTGCCAGCAGCTTCCAGGACAGGGGGCTCGGAGCCCAGCATTTT. Amino acid sequence: CASSFQDRGLGAQHF.

The rearrangement uses TRBV4-1 and TRBJ1-4; D call uncertain. This CDR3 is built from 14 residues. Trimming pared 2 bases from V and 8 bases from J, leaving 12 bases between. Germline assignment: CDR1 MGHRA and CDR2 YSYEKL. CDR3 region: CASSQTQLNEKLFF. In DNA, the CDR3 is TGCGCCAGCAGCCAAACACAGCTTAACGAAAAACTGTTTTTT.

This clonotype has at least ten counts. V usage is TRBV7-2 and J usage is TRBJ1-3; D is possibly TRBD1 (6 bases). V was clipped by 2 bases and J by 4 bases, with 9 bases between them. CDR3 length: 14 amino acids. CDR1 is SGHTA and CDR2 is FQGNSA in the germline V gene. CDR3 nucleotides: TGTGCCAGCAGCTTAAGGGGGGTAGGAAACACCATATATTTT. Amino acids: CASSLRGVGNTIYF.

The chain carries TRBV20-1 and TRBJ2-7, with TRBD2 as a possible D gene (5 bases). The germline gives CDR1 DFQATT, CDR2 SNEGSKA (reference sequence). CDR3 size: 11 residues. Deletions cut 8 bases from V and 4 bases from J, with 12 bases between. The chain's CDR3 is CSLIGSYEQYF. CDR3 nucleotide sequence: TGCAGTCTAATAGGGAGTTACGAGCAGTACTTC.

J is TRBJ2-1 and V is TRBV7-6; the match to TRBD1 covers 9 bases. V lost 8 bases and J lost 11; bases outside the gene matches: 7. The CDR3 loop spans 12 amino acids. Germline V gene sequence: CDR1 SGHVS, CDR2 FNYEAQ. DNA for the CDR3: TGTGCCAGCGGAAGGACAGGGGACCAGCAGTTCTTC. Its protein is CASGRTGDQQFF. The full variable domain, rest sourced from reference TRBV7-6 and TRBJ2-1, is GAGVSQSPRYKVTKRGQDVALRCDPISGHVSLYWYRQALGQGPEFLTYFNYEAQQDKSGLPNDRFSAERPEGSISTLTIQRTEQRDSAMYRCASGRTGDQQFFGPGTRLTVL.

Only a few counts were recorded for this clonotype. The chain couples TRBV7-6 to TRBJ2-7; tentatively, D is TRBD1 (5 bases). V lost 1 base to trimming and J lost 2 bases, with 12 bases between them. Germline V lookup: CDR1 SGHVS, CDR2 FNYEAQ. The CDR3 runs to 15 residues. The CDR3 bases are TGTGCCAGCAGCTTAGGGACAACCCATCCCTACGAGCAGTACTTC. Translating gives CASSLGTTHPYEQYF.

The genes are TRBV7-2 and TRBJ2-5; the match to TRBD2 covers 10 bases. Looked up from germline, CDR1 is SGHTA and CDR2 is FQGNSA. V was pared by 2 bases and J by 6 bases, with 6 bases of the junction left unmatched. This CDR3 has 15 residues. The CDR3 protein is CASSLLAGAVKTQYF. CDR3 nucleotides: TGTGCCAGCAGCTTACTAGCGGGGGCCGTGAAGACCCAGTACTTC.

The chain uses TRBV19 and TRBJ2-2; TRBD1 matches at 8 bases. The CDR3 is 14 amino acids. From germline, CDR1 is LNHDA and CDR2 SQIVND (reference sequence). J was trimmed by 0 bases and V by 8 bases; bases with no gene match: 2. The CDR3 spells CASHRGTNTGELFF. In DNA form, the CDR3 reads TGTGCCAGTCACAGGGGGACGAACACCGGGGAGCTGTTTTTT.

This clonotype showed up just once. The rearrangement joins TRBV5-5 to TRBJ1-4, with D unresolved. V lost 4 bases and J lost 0, with 16 bases in between. From germline, CDR1 is SGHKS and CDR2 YYEKEE (reference sequence). This CDR3 contains 17 residues. CDR3 sequence reads: CASSRQDRSSTNEKLFF. CDR3 coding DNA: TGTGCCAGCAGCCGGCAGGATCGCAGCTCAACTAATGAAAAACTGTTTTTT.

The V gene is TRBV7-9, the J gene TRBJ2-3; 8 bases align to TRBD1. Looked up from germline, CDR1 is SEHNR and CDR2 is FQNEAQ (reference sequence). This CDR3 is built from 15 residues. The junction had 5 bases not matched to a gene; V was cut back by 5 bases and J by 1 base. The CDR3 DNA is TGTGCCAGCAGCCAACCGACAGGGGGCACAGATACGCAGTATTTT. Encoded protein: CASSQPTGGTDTQYF.

V gene TRBV2 combines with J gene TRBJ2-1, with 7 bases identical to TRBD1. CDR3 length equals 15 residues. V lost 6 bases to trimming and J lost 0 bases; unmatched junction nucleotides: 5. Germline CDR1 is SNHLY and CDR2 is FYNNEI. CDR3 sequence (DNA): TGTGCCAGCAGCCCCAGGGGGAGCTCCTACAATGAGCAGTTCTTC. This gives the protein CASSPRGSSYNEQFF. Drawing the rest from reference TRBV2 and TRBJ2-1, the complete variable domain is EPEVTQTPSHQVTQMGQEVILRCVPISNHLYFYWYRQILGQKVEFLVSFYNNEISEKSEIFDDQFSVERPDGSNFTLKIRSTKLEDSAMYFCASSPRGSSYNEQFFGPGTRLTVL.

Ten or more counts support this clonotype. This chain joins TRBV6-2 or TRBV6-3 and TRBJ2-7; 8 nucleotides match TRBD1. This CDR3 is built from 13 residues. The germline gives CDR1 MNHEY, CDR2 SVGEGT. Losses at the gene ends were 6 bases for V and 1 base for J; bases not matched to a gene: 2. The CDR3 region is CASSRDRSYEQYF. The DNA of the CDR3 is TGTGCCAGCAGCCGGGACAGGTCCTACGAGCAGTACTTC.

This clonotype turned up a few times. The V and J genes are TRBV7-6 and TRBJ2-1; TRBD1 aligns across 10 bases. Looked up from germline, CDR1 is SGHVS and CDR2 is FNYEAQ. With V trimmed by 3 bases and J by 6 bases, 2 bases remained unmatched. The CDR3 extends over 14 amino acids. The chain's CDR3 is CASSLGTGANEQFF. The CDR3 nucleotides read TGTGCCAGCAGCTTGGGGACAGGGGCCAATGAGCAGTTCTTC.